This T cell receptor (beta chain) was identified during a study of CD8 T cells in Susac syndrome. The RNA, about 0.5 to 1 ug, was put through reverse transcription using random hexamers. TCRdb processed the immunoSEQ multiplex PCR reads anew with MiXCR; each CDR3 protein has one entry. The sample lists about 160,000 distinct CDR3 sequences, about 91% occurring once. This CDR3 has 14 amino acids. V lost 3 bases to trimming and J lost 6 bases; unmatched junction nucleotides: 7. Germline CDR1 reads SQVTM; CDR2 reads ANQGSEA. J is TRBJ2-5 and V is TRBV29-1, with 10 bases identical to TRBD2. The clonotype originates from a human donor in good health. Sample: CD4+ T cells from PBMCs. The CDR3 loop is CSVDKREGQKTQYF. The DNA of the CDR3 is TGCAGCGTTGACAAGCGGGAGGGTCAGAAGACCCAGTACTTC.